The clone carrying this T cell receptor (beta chain) was detected once. What it binds is not known. This sample is drawn from a study of cytomegalovirus exposure and HLA in healthy donors. About the study: The approximately 120 validation repertoires were produced on the same platform as the roughly 720 repertoires of the first cohort. This was reported in a later analysis. Overall study results and limits: Reports credit the classifier with highly specific, highly sensitive diagnosis of cytomegalovirus status.

Sequencing used immunoSEQ multiplex PCR; TCRdb keeps in-frame clones, though not all of them. The sample shows about 57,000 clones, 93% of them seen only once. The germline V gene encodes CDR1 SGHRS and CDR2 YFSETQ. The CDR3 covers 20 residues. Unmatched junction bases numbered 14, after V lost 0 bases and J lost 0 bases. A 120-subject validation cohort, separate from the roughly 670-subject first cohort, supplied the donors. Sequenced: PBMCs. The rearrangement uses TRBV5-1 and TRBJ2-7; 11 bases align to TRBD1. The receptor comes from a woman between 18 and 29 years old in good health and CMV-seronegative. The CDR3, as DNA: TGCGCCAGCAGCTTGGTCTGGGCGGGACAGGGGGAATTCAGCTCCTACGAGCAGTACGTC. As protein: CASSLVWAGQGEFSSYEQYV.